This entry is about one T cell receptor (beta chain). Its specificity is unknown. This CDR3 is built from 13 residues. V shed 6 bases and J shed 6 bases, with 14 bases lying between them. For the second PCR, which ran for roughly 7 to 11 cycles, a sample-barcoded 5' primer and a J-beta primer mix were used. Individual samples furnished no less than 2.5 million CDR3-containing paired-end reads apiece. TCRdb reanalysed the 5' RACE reads using MiXCR and keeps one entry per CDR3 protein. The data show over 1.5 million distinct CDR3 sequences, around 48% seen once. These data come from a study of blood T cells in healthy people across ages. Each of the donors had roughly 9.4 milliliters of peripheral blood drawn into EDTA-treated Vacutainer tubes. The study's findings and limits: Conclusively comparing naive with antigen-experienced cells was impossible with unsorted PBMCs. Long-lived donors carried more naive CD4+ cells and greater diversity than aged donors.

The receptor was isolated from a woman aged 40 to 49 in good health. The sample comprised blood. V gene TRBV12-3 or TRBV12-4 combines with J gene TRBJ1-2; D perhaps matches TRBD1 (6 bases). This CDR3 reads CASSPLGQNGYTF. CDR3 nucleotides: TGTGCCAGCAGCCCCTTAGGACAGAATGGCTACACCTTC.